This T cell receptor beta chain originates from a study of shared clonotypes between healthy human individuals. Study results and limitations: The study found lower generation probabilities in non-shared clonotypes than in those shared by all four donors.

Note on this clone: As yet, its antigen is unknown.

Only in-frame clones appear in the TCRdb table, and some are missing; sequencing was by immunoSEQ multiplex PCR. The data show hundreds of thousands of clones, 74% seen once. This CDR3 is 15 amino acids long. V was clipped by 1 base and J by 10 bases; unmatched bases: 5. CDR1 SGHVS and CDR2 FQNEAQ come from the germline V gene. Into CD45RA+ naive and CD45RA-negative memory subsets, the CD4+ cells were split. The chain uses TRBV7-8 and TRBJ2-1; 12 nucleotides align to TRBD2. The receptor was isolated from a woman aged 30 to 39 in good health. Sequenced: memory CD4+ T cells sorted from blood. Subset in this sample: CD45RA-negative fraction. The CDR3 loop reads CASSLGLAGVREQFF. In nucleotides, the CDR3 is TGTGCCAGCAGCTTAGGACTAGCGGGAGTTAGAGAGCAGTTCTTC.